This entry features one T cell receptor beta chain sequence. Its cognate antigen is unknown. This sample stems from a study of T cell repertoires in ileal Crohn's disease. Turning to the study itself: All patients had surgery for stricturing (approximately 61%) or penetrating (around 40%) disease.

Whole-study results and caveats: Compared with non-smokers, active smokers at surgery showed more clonal expansions. Compared with CD4 T cells, sorted CD8 cells carried more expanded clones.

Assay: immunoSEQ multiplex PCR; the TCRdb copy retains only in-frame clones and omits some. The repertoire holds several thousand clones, 96% seen once, with approximately 0.2% in the top ten. This CDR3 region has 13 residues. The germline V gene encodes CDR1 LNHDA and CDR2 SQIVND (reference sequence). V gave up 6 bases and J gave up 4 bases, with 9 bases separating them. Included were adult ileal or ileocolonic Crohn's patients indicated for ileocolonic resection. The origin of this receptor is an adult with Crohn's disease. The V call is TRBV19, the J call TRBJ2-2; a weak D match, TRBD1 (6 bases). The sample was ileal tissue. The chain's CDR3 is CASRGGFTGELFF. DNA of the CDR3: TGTGCCAGTAGAGGGGGATTCACCGGGGAGCTGTTTTTT.